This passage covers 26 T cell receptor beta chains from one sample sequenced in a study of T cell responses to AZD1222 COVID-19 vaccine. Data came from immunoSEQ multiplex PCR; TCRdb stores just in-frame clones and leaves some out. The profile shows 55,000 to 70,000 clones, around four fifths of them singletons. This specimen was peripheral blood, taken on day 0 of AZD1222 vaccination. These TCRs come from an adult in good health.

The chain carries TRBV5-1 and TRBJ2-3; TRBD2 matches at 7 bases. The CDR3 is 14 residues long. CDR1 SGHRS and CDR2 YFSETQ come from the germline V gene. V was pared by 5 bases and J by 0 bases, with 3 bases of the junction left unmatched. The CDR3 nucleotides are TGCGCCAGCAGTCTAGCGGTTAGCACAGATACGCAGTATTTT. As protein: CASSLAVSTDTQYF.

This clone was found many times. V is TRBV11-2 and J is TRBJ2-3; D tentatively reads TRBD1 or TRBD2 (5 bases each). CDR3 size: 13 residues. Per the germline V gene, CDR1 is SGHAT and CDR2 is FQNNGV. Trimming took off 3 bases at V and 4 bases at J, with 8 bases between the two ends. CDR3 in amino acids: CASSLMGADTQYF. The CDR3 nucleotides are TGTGCCAGCAGCTTGATGGGGGCAGATACGCAGTATTTT.

This CDR3 is CASSPSPPGPRTGNTIYF. CDR3 coding DNA: TGTGCCAGCTCACCGTCCCCTCCCGGTCCCCGGACCGGAAACACCATATATTTT. The gene calls are TRBV18 and TRBJ1-3; D call uncertain. The CDR3 consists of 18 residues. The V gene lost 3 bases and the J gene lost 4 bases, with 22 bases spanning the gap. Germline values: CDR1 KGHSH, CDR2 LQKENI.

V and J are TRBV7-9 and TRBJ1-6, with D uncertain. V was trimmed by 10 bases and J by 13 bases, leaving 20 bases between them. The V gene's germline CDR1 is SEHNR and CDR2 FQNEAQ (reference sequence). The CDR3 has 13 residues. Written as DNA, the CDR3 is TGTGCCACACTGTTGGGCCGAGGGTCGCCCCTCCACTTT. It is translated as CATLLGRGSPLHF.

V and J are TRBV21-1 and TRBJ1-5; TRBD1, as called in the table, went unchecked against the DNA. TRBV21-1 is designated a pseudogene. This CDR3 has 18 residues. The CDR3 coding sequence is TGTGCCAGCAGCCCGAGGGGCCGACAGGGCGAAAGCAATCAGCCCCAGCATTTT. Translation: CASSPRGRQGESNQPQHF.

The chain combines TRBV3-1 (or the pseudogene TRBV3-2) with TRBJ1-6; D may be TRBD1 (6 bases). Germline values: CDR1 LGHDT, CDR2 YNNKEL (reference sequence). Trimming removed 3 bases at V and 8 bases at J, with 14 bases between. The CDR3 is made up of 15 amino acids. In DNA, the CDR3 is TGTGCCAGCAGCCAGGGTGGGCAGGGGTATTCACCCCTCCACTTT. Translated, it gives CASSQGGQGYSPLHF.

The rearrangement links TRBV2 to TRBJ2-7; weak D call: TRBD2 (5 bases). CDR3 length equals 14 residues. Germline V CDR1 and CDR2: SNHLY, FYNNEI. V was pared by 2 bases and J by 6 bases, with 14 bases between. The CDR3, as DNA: TGTGCCAGCAGTGAACGGGGTAGGGCGGGCGAGCAGTACTTC. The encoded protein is CASSERGRAGEQYF. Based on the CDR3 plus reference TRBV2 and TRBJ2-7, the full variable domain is EPEVTQTPSHQVTQMGQEVILRCVPISNHLYFYWYRQILGQKVEFLVSFYNNEISEKSEIFDDQFSVERPDGSNFTLKIRSTKLEDSAMYFCASSERGRAGEQYFGPGTRLTVT.

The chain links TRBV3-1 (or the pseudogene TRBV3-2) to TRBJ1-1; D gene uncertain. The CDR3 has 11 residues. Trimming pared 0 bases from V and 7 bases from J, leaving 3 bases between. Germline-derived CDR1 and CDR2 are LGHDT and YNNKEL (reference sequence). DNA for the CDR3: TGTGCCAGCAGCCAAGAGAATGAAGCTTTCTTT. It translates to CASSQENEAFF.

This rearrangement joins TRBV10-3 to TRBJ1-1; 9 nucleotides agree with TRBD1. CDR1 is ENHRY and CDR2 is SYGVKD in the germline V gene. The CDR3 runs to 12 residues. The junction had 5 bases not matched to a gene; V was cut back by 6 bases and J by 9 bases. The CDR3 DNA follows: TGTGCCATCAGGGCCGGGACAGGGCAAGCTTTCTTT. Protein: CAIRAGTGQAFF.

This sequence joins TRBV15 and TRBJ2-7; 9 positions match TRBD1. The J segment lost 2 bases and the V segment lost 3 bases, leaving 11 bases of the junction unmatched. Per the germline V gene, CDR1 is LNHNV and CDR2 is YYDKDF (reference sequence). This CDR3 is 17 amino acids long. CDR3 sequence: CATSRGPRQGGTYEQYF. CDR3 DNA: TGTGCCACCAGCAGGGGACCCCGACAGGGGGGAACCTACGAGCAGTACTTC.

The CDR3 loop is CASSLGASGGIDEQFF. The CDR3 region has the DNA TGTGCCAGCAGCTTAGGGGCTAGCGGGGGGATTGATGAGCAGTTCTTC. This chain uses TRBV7-9 with TRBJ2-1; TRBD2 agrees at 11 bases. V shed 1 base and J 8 bases; nucleotides not matched to a gene: 7. Germline assignment: CDR1 SEHNR and CDR2 FQNEAQ (reference sequence). This CDR3 spans 16 amino acids.

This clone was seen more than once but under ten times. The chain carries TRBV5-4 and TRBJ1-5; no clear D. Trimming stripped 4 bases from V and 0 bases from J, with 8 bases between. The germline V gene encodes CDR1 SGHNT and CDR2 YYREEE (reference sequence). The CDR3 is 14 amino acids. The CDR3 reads CASSSAGSNQPQHF. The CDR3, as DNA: TGTGCCAGCAGCAGCGCGGGTAGCAATCAGCCCCAGCATTTT.

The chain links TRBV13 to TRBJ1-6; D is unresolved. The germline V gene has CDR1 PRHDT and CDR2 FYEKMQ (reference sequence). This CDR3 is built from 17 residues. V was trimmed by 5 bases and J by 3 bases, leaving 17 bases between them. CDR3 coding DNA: TGTGCCAGCAGCCGACGCCAGAGCAGGCTCTATAATTCACCCCTCCACTTT. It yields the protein CASSRRQSRLYNSPLHF. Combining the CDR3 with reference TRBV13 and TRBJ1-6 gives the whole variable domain AAGVIQSPRHLIKEKRETATLKCYPIPRHDTVYWYQQGPGQDPQFLISFYEKMQSDKGSIPDRFSAQQFSDYHSELNMSSLELGDSALYFCASSRRQSRLYNSPLHFGNGTRLTVT.

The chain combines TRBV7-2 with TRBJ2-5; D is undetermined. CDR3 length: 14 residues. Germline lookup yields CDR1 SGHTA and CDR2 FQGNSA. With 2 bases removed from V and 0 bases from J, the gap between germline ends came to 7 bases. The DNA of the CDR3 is TGTGCCAGCAGCTTACAAAGGTACCAAGAGACCCAGTACTTC. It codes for CASSLQRYQETQYF.

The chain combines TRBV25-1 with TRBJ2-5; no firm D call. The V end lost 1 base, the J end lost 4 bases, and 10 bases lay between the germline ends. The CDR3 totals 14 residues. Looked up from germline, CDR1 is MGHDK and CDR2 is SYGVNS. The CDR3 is CASSEFRSGETQYF. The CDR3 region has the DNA TGTGCCAGCAGTGAATTTCGGAGTGGAGAGACCCAGTACTTC.

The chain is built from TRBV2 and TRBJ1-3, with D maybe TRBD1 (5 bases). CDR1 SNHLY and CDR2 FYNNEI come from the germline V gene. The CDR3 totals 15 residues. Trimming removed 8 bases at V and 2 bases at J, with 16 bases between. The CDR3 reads CASSVGATTGNTIYF. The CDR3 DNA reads TGTGCCAGCTCCGTTGGGGCTACGACTGGAAACACCATATATTTT.

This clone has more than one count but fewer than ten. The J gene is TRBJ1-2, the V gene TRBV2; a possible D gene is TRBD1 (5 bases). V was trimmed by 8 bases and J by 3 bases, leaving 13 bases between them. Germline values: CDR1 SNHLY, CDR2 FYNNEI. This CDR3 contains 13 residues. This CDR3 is CASGQGPDYGYTF. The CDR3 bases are TGTGCCAGCGGTCAGGGTCCTGACTATGGCTACACCTTC. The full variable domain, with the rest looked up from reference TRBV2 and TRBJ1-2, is EPEVTQTPSHQVTQMGQEVILRCVPISNHLYFYWYRQILGQKVEFLVSFYNNEISEKSEIFDDQFSVERPDGSNFTLKIRSTKLEDSAMYFCASGQGPDYGYTFGSGTRLTVV.

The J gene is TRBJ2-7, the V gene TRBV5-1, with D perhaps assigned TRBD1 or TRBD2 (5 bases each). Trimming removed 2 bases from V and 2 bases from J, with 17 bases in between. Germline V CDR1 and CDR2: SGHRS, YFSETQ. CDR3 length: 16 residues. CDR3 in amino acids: CASSLEGPSSPYEQYF. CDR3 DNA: TGCGCCAGCAGCTTAGAGGGACCAAGTTCTCCCTACGAGCAGTACTTC.

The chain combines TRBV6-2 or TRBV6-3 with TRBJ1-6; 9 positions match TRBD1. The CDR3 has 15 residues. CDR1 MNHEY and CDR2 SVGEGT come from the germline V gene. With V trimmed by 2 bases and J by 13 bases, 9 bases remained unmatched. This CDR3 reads CASSYLIGDRDPLHF. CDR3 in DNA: TGTGCCAGCAGTTACCTAATAGGGGACAGGGATCCCCTCCACTTT.

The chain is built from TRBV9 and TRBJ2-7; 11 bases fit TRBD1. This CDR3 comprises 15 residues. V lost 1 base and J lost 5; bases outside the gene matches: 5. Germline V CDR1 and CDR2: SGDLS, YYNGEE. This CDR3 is CASSVSGTGGNEQYF. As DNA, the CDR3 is TGTGCCAGCAGCGTATCCGGGACAGGGGGGAACGAGCAGTACTTC.

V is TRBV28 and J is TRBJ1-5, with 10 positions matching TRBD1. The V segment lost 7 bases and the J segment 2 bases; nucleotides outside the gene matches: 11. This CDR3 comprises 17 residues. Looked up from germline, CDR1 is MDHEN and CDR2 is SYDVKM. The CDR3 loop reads CASTVGDRGFGNQPQHF. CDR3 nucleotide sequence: TGTGCCAGCACTGTGGGGGACAGGGGTTTTGGCAATCAGCCCCAGCATTTT.

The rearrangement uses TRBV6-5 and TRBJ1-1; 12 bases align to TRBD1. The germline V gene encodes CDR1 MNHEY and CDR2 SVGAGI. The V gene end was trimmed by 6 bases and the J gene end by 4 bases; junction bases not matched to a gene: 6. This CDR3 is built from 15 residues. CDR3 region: CASRRDRGPGTEAFF. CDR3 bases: TGTGCCAGCAGAAGGGACAGGGGGCCGGGCACTGAAGCTTTCTTT.

CDR3: CASHGTAYEQYF. As DNA, the CDR3 is TGTGCCAGTCACGGGACAGCCTACGAGCAGTACTTC. This chain connects TRBV2 to TRBJ2-7, with 7 bases matching TRBD1. J was trimmed by 2 bases and V by 9 bases; bases with no gene match: 4. The germline CDR1 and CDR2 sequences are SNHLY and FYNNEI. The CDR3 loop spans 12 amino acids.

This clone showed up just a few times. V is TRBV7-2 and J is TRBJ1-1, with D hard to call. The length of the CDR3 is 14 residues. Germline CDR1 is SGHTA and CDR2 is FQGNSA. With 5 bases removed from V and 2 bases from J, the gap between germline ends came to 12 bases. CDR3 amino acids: CASSPSGSNTEAFF. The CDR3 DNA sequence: TGTGCCAGCAGCCCTAGCGGGAGTAACACTGAAGCTTTCTTT.

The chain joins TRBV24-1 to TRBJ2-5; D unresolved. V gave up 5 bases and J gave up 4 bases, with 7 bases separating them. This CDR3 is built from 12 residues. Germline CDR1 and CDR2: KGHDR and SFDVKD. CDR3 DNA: TGTGCCACCAGTGGCACACCAGAGACCCAGTACTTC. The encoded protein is CATSGTPETQYF.

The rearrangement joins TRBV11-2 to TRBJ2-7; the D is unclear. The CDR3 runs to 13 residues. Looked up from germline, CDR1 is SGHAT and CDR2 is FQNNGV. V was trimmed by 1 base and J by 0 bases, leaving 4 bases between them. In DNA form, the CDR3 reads TGTGCCAGCAGCTTAGCCAGCTCCTACGAGCAGTACTTC. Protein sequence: CASSLASSYEQYF.